This T cell receptor (beta chain) was sequenced for a study of T cell repertoires in cytomegalovirus infection. Notes on the study in general: CMV-specific TCR beta clonotypes restricted by HLA-C dominated the ex vivo response. CMV carriers having the relevant HLA were flagged by cumulative public TCR beta family frequency.

The table lists this clonotype with many counts. Its antigen is still unknown. TCRdb used MiXCR to reprocess the reads, holding one entry per CDR3 protein. The profile shows some 600,000 distinct CDR3 sequences, roughly 24% of them singletons. The CDR3 sequence is 15 residues long. The germline V gene encodes CDR1 LGHNA and CDR2 YSLEER. With 3 bases removed from V and 0 bases from J, the gap between germline ends came to 8 bases. The origin of this receptor is a human donor in good health (CMV status not recorded). Some clones in this sample may be carry-over from other donors' samples. Sequenced: CD8+ T cells from PBMCs. The chain recombines TRBV4-3 with TRBJ1-4; D ambiguous. The CDR3 coding sequence is TGCGCCAGCAGCCACGAACCTACAACTAATGAAAAACTGTTTTTT. Translated, it gives CASSHEPTTNEKLFF.